The source of this TCR beta chain is a study of shared clonotypes between healthy human individuals. There are 17 residues in the CDR3. Some clones are missing from TCRdb's copy, which holds only in-frame ones; the method was immunoSEQ multiplex PCR. This sample has approximately 2.4 million clones, with around 95% found just once. The clonotype was recovered from a man between 18 and 35 years old in good health. The chain carries TRBV21-1 and TRBJ2-7; the DNA was not used to check the table's D call, TRBD2. TRBV21-1 is flagged as a pseudogene. The sequencing input was naive CD4+ T cells sorted from blood. The subset is: CD45RA+ positively selected. In nucleotides, the CDR3 is TGTGCCAGCAGCAAATTGGAGACTAGCGGGGCTTCCTACGAGCAGTACTTC. The encoded protein is CASSKLETSGASYEQYF.